This entry is about one TCR beta chain. This record belongs to a study of blood T cell repertoires in COVID-19. Study overall: Material from acute and convalescent COVID-19 was sourced from the United States, Italy and Spain.

Trimming cost V 2 bases and J 3 bases, with 4 bases left between them. There are 13 residues in the CDR3. The germline V gene has CDR1 LGHDT and CDR2 YNNKEL (reference sequence). This table comes from immunoSEQ multiplex PCR, and its TCRdb copy is limited to in-frame clones, with some not included. The data contain about 38,000 clones, roughly 80% of them singletons. The receptor was derived from a man aged 50-60 years with active COVID-19. The J gene is TRBJ2-2, the V gene TRBV3-1 (or the pseudogene TRBV3-2); D is unresolved. The sample consisted of peripheral blood. The CDR3 nucleotides read TGTGCCAGCAGCCAAAGCTACACCGGGGAGCTGTTTTTT. Its protein is CASSQSYTGELFF.